The clone carrying this T cell receptor beta chain came up a few times. Its antigen is not known. They built TCR cDNA with 5'RACE template switching, a step that put in a universal primer site and UMIs. TCRdb re-derived calls from the 5' RACE reads in MiXCR, one entry per CDR3 protein. Of about 240,000 distinct CDR3 sequences listed, less than 9% are singletons. The sample originates from a study of T cells after yellow fever vaccination. Study information: Preparation of the low-cell-number fractions used SMART-Seq v4 Ultra Low Input. Findings and limits, study-wide: Most primary-vaccination clones recurred post-booster (under 98% CD4, over 70% CD8). FACS-sorted repertoires could harbor abundant contaminating bulk-population clonotypes.

V was cut by 1 base and J by 3 bases, with 4 bases left in between. CDR1 and CDR2 (germline): SGHTA, FQGNSA. This CDR3 spans 13 amino acids. The genes are TRBV7-2 and TRBJ2-1; D unclear. The receptor was derived from a man younger than 45 who received the YFV17D yellow fever vaccine. Sample: CD4+ T cells sorted from PBMCs, taken 15 days after the yellow fever booster vaccination. In DNA, the CDR3 is TGTGCCAGCAGCTTAGGGCACTACAATGAGCAGTTCTTC. Amino acids: CASSLGHYNEQFF.